This TCR beta chain derives from a study of spatial heterogeneity in lung cancer. Study as a whole: Within raw reads, each unique TCR and UMI combination appeared on average more than ten times.

Study conclusions and caveats: Counts of expanded intratumoral alpha and beta TCRs tracked tumor mutation counts.

V lost 3 bases and J lost 6, with 8 bases in between. CDR3 length: 12 residues. The germline V gene encodes CDR1 MNHEY and CDR2 SMNVEV (reference sequence). This clonotype is categorized as medium-sized. Its specificity is unknown. Time point: sample taken at primary tumor resection. Samples came from around 70 TRACERx patients with untreated early-stage lung cancer. One entry per CDR3 protein results from TCRdb running MiXCR on the 5' RACE reads. This sample carries under 14,000 distinct CDR3 sequences, about 7.4% of them seen once, and the ten largest clones take around 22%. Here the sequenced sample was lung tumor tissue, taken at surgery. This chain joins TRBV27 and TRBJ2-5, with D unclear. This TCR came from a female donor with early-stage non-small cell lung cancer. The CDR3 region is CASSFQSKTQYF. For the CDR3, the DNA is TGTGCCAGCAGTTTCCAGAGTAAGACCCAGTACTTC.